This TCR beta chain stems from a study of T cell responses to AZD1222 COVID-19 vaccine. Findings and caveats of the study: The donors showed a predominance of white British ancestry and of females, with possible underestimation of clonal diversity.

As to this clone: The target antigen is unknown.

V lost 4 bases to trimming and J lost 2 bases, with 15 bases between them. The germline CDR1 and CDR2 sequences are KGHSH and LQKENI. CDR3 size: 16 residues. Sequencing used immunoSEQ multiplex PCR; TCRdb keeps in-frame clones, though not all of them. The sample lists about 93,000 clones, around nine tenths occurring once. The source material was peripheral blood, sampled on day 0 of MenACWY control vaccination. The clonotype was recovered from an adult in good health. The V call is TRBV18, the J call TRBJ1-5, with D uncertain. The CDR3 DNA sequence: TGTGCCAGCTCACTCGAGATCCGGTTCGGCAATCAGCCCCAGCATTTT. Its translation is CASSLEIRFGNQPQHF.